The 32 T cell receptor beta chains in this list originate from one sample, sequenced in a study of shared clonotypes between healthy human individuals. Produced via immunoSEQ multiplex PCR; TCRdb's table is partial and in-frame only. In the table there are approximately 2.3 million clones, more than 85% of which are singletons. Sequencing was carried out using naive CD4+ T cells from PBMCs. Indicated subset: CD45RA+ positively selected. Receptors originate from a young man in good health. Some clones in this sample may be carry-over from other donors' samples.

The genes are TRBV2 and TRBJ1-2; TRBD1 matches at 7 bases. J was trimmed by 7 bases and V by 6 bases; bases with no gene match: 5. CDR1 and CDR2 (germline): SNHLY, FYNNEI. The CDR3 has 12 amino acids. CDR3 protein: CASRTQGSGYTF. In DNA, the CDR3 is TGTGCCAGCAGGACACAGGGGAGTGGCTACACCTTC.

Here the CDR3 DNA reads TGTGCCAGCAGTTCTCCCGACAGCCTCTATAGCAATCAGCCCCAGCATTTT. It translates to CASSSPDSLYSNQPQHF. V and J are TRBV28 and TRBJ1-5; D might be TRBD1 (5 bases). Germline CDR1 reads MDHEN; CDR2 reads SYDVKM. Trimming took off 4 bases at V and 0 bases at J, with 16 bases between the two ends. The CDR3 runs 17 residues. Using reference TRBV28 and TRBJ1-5 for the parts outside the CDR3, the full variable domain is DVKVTQSSRYLVKRTGEKVFLECVQDMDHENMFWYRQDPGLGLRLIYFSYDVKMKEKGDIPEGYSVSREKKERFSLILESASTNQTSMYLCASSSPDSLYSNQPQHFGDGTRLSIL.

V usage is TRBV18 and J usage is TRBJ2-3; TRBD1 is a possible D gene (6 bases). CDR1 KGHSH and CDR2 LQKENI come from the germline V gene. The CDR3 contains 14 residues. Trimming shortened V by 8 bases and J by 0 bases, and 12 bases separated the two germline ends. The CDR3 DNA reads TGTGCCAGCGAGTGGACAGCCAGCACAGATACGCAGTATTTT. Its translation: CASEWTASTDTQYF.

The chain employs TRBV27 and TRBJ2-1; possibly TRBD2 for D (5 bases). From germline, CDR1 is MNHEY and CDR2 SMNVEV (reference sequence). V shed 6 bases and J shed 4 bases, with 16 bases lying between them. This CDR3 contains 15 residues. The CDR3 is CASRGSLGLYNEQFF. CDR3 coding DNA: TGTGCCAGCAGGGGGAGCCTTGGCCTTTACAATGAGCAGTTCTTC.

The chain couples TRBV7-8 to TRBJ2-7; 7 nucleotides line up with TRBD1. CDR3 length: 18 residues. V gave up 4 bases and J gave up 4 bases; unmatched junction bases: 19. The germline CDR1 and CDR2 sequences are SGHVS and FQNEAQ. The DNA of the CDR3 is TGTGCCAGCAGCTCTGAAAGATTCCGGGACAGCCACAGATACGAGCAGTACTTC. This sequence encodes CASSSERFRDSHRYEQYF.

The chain couples TRBV4-3 to TRBJ2-7; TRBD1 might be the D (6 bases). The CDR3 totals 16 residues. Germline assignment: CDR1 LGHNA and CDR2 YSLEER. Deletions cut 2 bases from V and 3 bases from J, with 17 bases between. DNA of the CDR3: TGCGCCAGCAGCCAAAGGGGGACCTCGGGTGGCTACGAGCAGTACTTC. Translation gives CASSQRGTSGGYEQYF.

The chain links TRBV5-1 to TRBJ2-1; D uncertain. V was trimmed by 0 bases and J by 7 bases, leaving 11 bases between them. CDR1 is SGHRS, CDR2 YFSETQ, per germline. There are 14 residues in the CDR3. The CDR3 here is CASSLGLSRNEQFF. For the CDR3, the DNA is TGCGCCAGCAGCTTGGGACTGTCCAGGAATGAGCAGTTCTTC.

This clone has just one count. In DNA, the CDR3 is TGTGCCAGTAGGGTTTCAGGGGGGAATGAGCAGTTCTTC. This sequence encodes CASRVSGGNEQFF. The chain uses TRBV19 and TRBJ2-1, with a weak D call TRBD1 (7 bases). CDR3 length equals 13 residues. V lost 6 bases, J lost 7 bases, and 13 bases lay in between. The germline gives CDR1 LNHDA, CDR2 SQIVND (reference sequence).

V gene TRBV29-1 combines with J gene TRBJ2-3, with 11 bases aligning to TRBD2. The CDR3 spans 12 residues. The V gene's germline CDR1 is SQVTM and CDR2 ANQGSEA. Trimming removed 8 bases from V and 6 bases from J; junction bases left unmatched: 4. The CDR3 loop reads CSPSGRWDTQYF. The DNA of the CDR3 is TGCAGCCCTAGCGGGAGGTGGGATACGCAGTATTTT.

V usage is TRBV5-1 and J usage is TRBJ1-2; no clear D. The CDR3 contains 14 residues. Trimming cost V 0 bases and J 0 bases, with 6 bases left between them. Per germline, CDR1 SGHRS and CDR2 YFSETQ. CDR3 DNA: TGCGCCAGCAGCTTGGGTGATCCTAACTATGGCTACACCTTC. This gives the protein CASSLGDPNYGYTF.

This rearrangement joins TRBV10-3 to TRBJ2-5; D perhaps matches TRBD1 (7 bases). Trimming left V 10 bases short and J 2 bases short, with 20 bases between. Germline V CDR1 and CDR2: ENHRY, SYGVKD. The CDR3 runs to 15 residues. The CDR3 region is CATRGAGLQQETQYF. The CDR3 DNA reads TGTGCCACCAGGGGGGCAGGGCTCCAACAAGAGACCCAGTACTTC.

The genes are TRBV9 and TRBJ1-2; D might be TRBD1 (5 bases). This CDR3 has 15 residues. Trimming shortened V by 3 bases and J by 0 bases, and 12 bases separated the two germline ends. Germline V gives CDR1 SGDLS, CDR2 YYNGEE. CDR3 region: CASSAGTAANYGYTF. As DNA, the CDR3 is TGTGCCAGCAGCGCCGGGACGGCAGCTAACTATGGCTACACCTTC.

This sequence joins TRBV9 and TRBJ2-5; TRBD1 aligns across 9 bases. CDR1 SGDLS and CDR2 YYNGEE come from the germline V gene. The CDR3 runs 15 residues. The V segment lost 1 base and the J segment 5 bases; nucleotides outside the gene matches: 6. The CDR3 spells CASSVTGGTGETQYF. In nucleotides, the CDR3 is TGTGCCAGCAGCGTAACAGGGGGCACAGGGGAGACCCAGTACTTC.

This sequence joins TRBV2 and TRBJ1-5, with D possibly TRBD1 on 5 matching bases. Trimming cost V 3 bases and J 6 bases, with 15 bases left between them. Germline-derived CDR1 and CDR2 are SNHLY and FYNNEI. The CDR3 contains 15 residues. The CDR3 spells CASSDSSGRTQPQHF. CDR3 DNA sequence: TGTGCCAGCAGTGATAGCTCGGGGCGGACTCAGCCCCAGCATTTT.

The chain combines TRBV7-9 with TRBJ2-1; TRBD2 matches at 13 bases. J lost 4 bases, V lost 5 bases, and 2 bases had no gene match. The CDR3 runs 15 residues. Germline V gene lookup returns CDR1 SEHNR and CDR2 FQNEAQ (reference sequence). CDR3 bases: TGTGCCAGCAGCCGACTAGCGGGGGGTTACAATGAGCAGTTCTTC. It encodes CASSRLAGGYNEQFF.

About this clone: The same CDR3 can be traced to other DNA sequences in this sample. The V call is TRBV5-1, the J call TRBJ2-6, with 8 bases aligning to TRBD1. J gave up 2 bases and V 3 bases, and 1 base lay outside the gene matches. CDR1 is SGHRS and CDR2 is YFSETQ in the germline V gene. This CDR3 has 15 amino acids. DNA for the CDR3: TGCGCCAGCAGCTCGACAGGGGCTGGGGCCAACGTCCTGACTTTC. Protein product: CASSSTGAGANVLTF.

The chain uses TRBV15 and TRBJ1-1; no reliable D call. Trimming took 0 bases from V and 2 from J, leaving 7 bases between them. CDR1 and CDR2 from the germline V gene are LNHNV and YYDKDF (reference sequence). This CDR3 is built from 14 residues. CDR3 residues: CATSRDRKNTEAFF. The CDR3 DNA reads as TGTGCCACCAGCAGAGATCGGAAAAACACTGAAGCTTTCTTT.

CDR3 nucleotide sequence: TGCAGCGTCGACAGGGGGCCAATGATTTCGTTGGACACTGAAGCTTTCTTT. Translating gives CSVDRGPMISLDTEAFF. The chain links TRBV29-1 to TRBJ1-1; 10 positions match TRBD1. From germline, CDR1 is SQVTM and CDR2 ANQGSEA. V shed 6 bases, J shed 3 bases, and the junction held 16 bases outside the gene matches. The length of the CDR3 is 17 residues.

The rearrangement links TRBV6-5 to TRBJ1-5; D may be TRBD1 (5 bases). Germline V CDR1 and CDR2: MNHEY, SVGAGI. This CDR3 has 13 residues. Trimming removed 7 bases at V and 1 base at J, with 8 bases between. The CDR3 sequence: CASTEGSNQPQHF. The DNA of the CDR3 is TGTGCCAGCACCGAGGGGAGCAATCAGCCCCAGCATTTT.

The chain combines TRBV29-1 with TRBJ2-1, with D unresolved. V lost 4 bases, J lost 2 bases, and 18 bases lay in between. Germline CDR1 and CDR2: SQVTM and ANQGSEA. This CDR3 spans 16 amino acids. The CDR3 DNA sequence: TGCAGCGTTGGAGGCTTTGGGCGGAAGCCCTACAATGAGCAGTTCTTC. Translated: CSVGGFGRKPYNEQFF.

In its sample, this clone was seen once. This rearrangement joins TRBV30 to TRBJ2-5; D remains ambiguous. The V end lost 1 base, the J end lost 2 bases, and 14 bases lay between the germline ends. The CDR3 is 15 amino acids. CDR1 and CDR2 from the germline V gene are GTSNPN and SVGIG (reference sequence). The CDR3, as DNA: TGTGCCTGGAGTGCTTTCAGCATTGTTCAAGAGACCCAGTACTTC. Its protein is CAWSAFSIVQETQYF.

The sample holds one count of this clone. The chain uses TRBV6-6 and TRBJ1-5; the match to TRBD1 covers 10 bases. The CDR3 runs to 15 residues. Germline values: CDR1 MNHNY, CDR2 SVGAGI (reference sequence). The trim removed 5 bases at V and 8 bases at J, leaving 9 bases unmatched. CDR3 sequence reads: CASSGSGQGNKPQHF. In DNA form, the CDR3 reads TGTGCCAGCAGTGGATCGGGACAGGGGAATAAGCCCCAGCATTTT.

The chain links TRBV7-6 to TRBJ2-7, with D perhaps TRBD2 (5 bases). The CDR3 spans 15 residues. Germline V gives CDR1 SGHVS, CDR2 FNYEAQ. V lost 4 bases and J 9 bases, leaving 22 bases between the germline ends. In nucleotides, the CDR3 is TGTGCCAGCAGCTCCACTCCCGGCGGAGGTTTCGTGCAGTACTTC. Translation: CASSSTPGGGFVQYF.

The CDR3 coding sequence is TGCGCCAGCAGCCCCTTTACGGAAAACACTGAAGCTTTCTTT. Translating gives CASSPFTENTEAFF. The rearrangement uses TRBV5-1 and TRBJ1-1; no clear D gene. Trimming took 4 bases from V and 2 from J, leaving 12 bases between them. Germline CDR1 reads SGHRS; CDR2 reads YFSETQ. The CDR3 sequence is 14 residues long.

V is TRBV5-1 and J is TRBJ2-3; a weak D match, TRBD2 (5 bases). Germline V gives CDR1 SGHRS, CDR2 YFSETQ. The CDR3 loop spans 15 amino acids. V gave up 7 bases and J gave up 0 bases, with 15 bases separating them. The CDR3 DNA is TGCGCCAGCGGAACGGGGTATAGCAGCACAGATACGCAGTATTTT. Its protein product is CASGTGYSSTDTQYF.

The V gene is TRBV5-1, the J gene TRBJ2-7, with D perhaps matching TRBD1 (6 bases). The CDR3 covers 14 residues. Per germline, CDR1 SGHRS and CDR2 YFSETQ. V was cut by 4 bases and J by 2 bases, with 13 bases left in between. In DNA, the CDR3 is TGCGCCAGCAGCATAGGGGGAAAGGCCTACGAGCAGTACTTC. Translated, it gives CASSIGGKAYEQYF.

This chain joins TRBV10-3 and TRBJ2-7, with a possible D match to TRBD1 (6 bases). The CDR3 runs 13 residues. Trimming cost V 6 bases and J 3 bases, with 12 bases left between them. Germline values: CDR1 ENHRY, CDR2 SYGVKD. CDR3 sequence reads: CAISIGQNYEQYF. In nucleotides, the CDR3 is TGTGCCATCAGCATTGGACAGAACTACGAGCAGTACTTC.

The chain uses TRBV29-1 and TRBJ2-1; D remains unclear. Trimming pared 5 bases from V and 4 bases from J, leaving 15 bases between. Germline V CDR1 and CDR2: SQVTM, ANQGSEA. The CDR3 runs to 14 residues. CDR3 residues: CSVLLGFAYNEQFF. The CDR3 coding sequence is TGCAGCGTTCTTCTTGGGTTCGCTTACAATGAGCAGTTCTTC.

The chain carries TRBV18 and TRBJ2-2; 7 nucleotides align to TRBD1. CDR1 KGHSH and CDR2 LQKENI come from the germline V gene. The CDR3 has 19 amino acids. J gave up 1 base and V 3 bases, and 14 bases lay outside the gene matches. The CDR3 sequence: CASSPVNFRRTGNTGELFF. The CDR3 coding sequence is TGTGCCAGCTCACCCGTTAACTTCCGGAGGACAGGGAACACCGGGGAGCTGTTTTTT.

The chain combines TRBV5-4 with TRBJ2-3; D gene unclear. This CDR3 spans 14 amino acids. The V end lost 2 bases, the J end lost 1 base, and 8 bases lay between the germline ends. The germline V gene encodes CDR1 SGHNT and CDR2 YYREEE (reference sequence). CDR3 amino acids: CASSFPGRTDTQYF. Written as DNA, the CDR3 is TGTGCCAGCAGCTTCCCCGGCCGCACAGATACGCAGTATTTT.

V is TRBV2 and J is TRBJ2-7; the D call may be TRBD1 or TRBD2 (5 bases each). This CDR3 has 15 residues. CDR1 is SNHLY and CDR2 is FYNNEI in the germline V gene. Trimming shortened V by 6 bases and J by 2 bases, and 17 bases separated the two germline ends. The CDR3 loop reads CASSDTGTGTYEQYF. The CDR3 region has the DNA TGTGCCAGCAGCGATACCGGGACCGGGACCTACGAGCAGTACTTC.

This chain connects TRBV5-1 to TRBJ1-2, with D perhaps matching TRBD1 (6 bases). V was cut by 0 bases and J by 7 bases, with 13 bases left in between. This CDR3 is 14 amino acids long. Germline assignment: CDR1 SGHRS and CDR2 YFSETQ. This CDR3 reads CASSLEGGSGGYTF. CDR3 in DNA: TGCGCCAGCAGCTTGGAAGGGGGTTCGGGTGGCTACACCTTC.